The entry that follows covers one T cell receptor beta chain sequence. This record comes from a study of blood T cells in healthy people across ages. Then a second PCR, running about 6 to 11 cycles, was carried out with a sample-barcoded 5' primer and a J-beta primer mix. Each cDNA molecule, via a template-switch adaptor with 12 random nucleotides, was tagged. TCRdb re-called the 5' RACE reads with MiXCR, one entry per CDR3 protein. Found here are some 940,000 distinct CDR3 sequences, approximately 32% of them singletons; the top ten hold around 9.6%. This CDR3 has 15 residues. Germline-derived CDR1 and CDR2 are KGHSH and LQKENI. The ends were cut back, 0 bases at V and 6 bases at J, with 15 bases in the middle. These sequences were also reported in another study, on T cells of mothers and their children. That study reports: It was through the M1S primer of the second PCR that sample barcodes and 2-4 random nucleotides were added.

The receptor was isolated from a woman between 40 and 55 years old in good health. The material sequenced was blood. V and J are TRBV18 and TRBJ2-7, with D hard to call. CDR3 region: CASSPPANAKFEQYF. The DNA of the CDR3 is TGTGCCAGCTCACCACCCGCTAACGCAAAGTTCGAGCAGTACTTC.